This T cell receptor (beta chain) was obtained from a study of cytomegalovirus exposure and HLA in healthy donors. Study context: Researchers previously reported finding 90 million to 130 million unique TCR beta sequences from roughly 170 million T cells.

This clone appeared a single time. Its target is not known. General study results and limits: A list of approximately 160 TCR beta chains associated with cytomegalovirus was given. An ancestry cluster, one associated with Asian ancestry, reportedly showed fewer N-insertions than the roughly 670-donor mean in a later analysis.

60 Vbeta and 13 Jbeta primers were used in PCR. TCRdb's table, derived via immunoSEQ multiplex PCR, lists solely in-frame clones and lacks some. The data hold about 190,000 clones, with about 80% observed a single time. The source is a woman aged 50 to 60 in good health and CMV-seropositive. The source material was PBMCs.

The CDR3 nucleotides are TGTGCCTGGAGTGGAGTACAGGGAGTAGGCTACGAGCAGTACTTC. Encoded protein: CAWSGVQGVGYEQYF. The genes are TRBV30 and TRBJ2-7; D is possibly TRBD1 (6 bases). This CDR3 is built from 15 residues. V was clipped by 1 base and J by 3 bases, with 16 bases between them. Germline values: CDR1 GTSNPN, CDR2 SVGIG (reference sequence).